These T cell receptor beta chains were read from a single sample in a study of blood T cell repertoires in COVID-19. Assay: immunoSEQ multiplex PCR; the TCRdb copy retains only in-frame clones and omits some. Of roughly 160,000 clones in the sample, approximately 81% were seen once. Sample: PBMCs or T cells enriched from blood (not recorded which). These receptors were collected from a man between 60 and 70 years old who had recovered from COVID-19. CDR3s include the opening cysteine and the closing phenylalanine or tryptophan. D genes are given only for firm matches. Clone size appears in some rows only: once, few, many, or a class for an expanded clone.

cdr3_nt cdr3_aa j_call d_call v_call clone_size
TGTGCCAGCAGCTTAGGGAGCGGGGAGCTGTTTTTT CASSLGSGELFF TRBJ2-2 . TRBV11-2 .
TGTGCCAGCAGTTTCCCGGCAGGGGGCACTAGCGCCAGTTATGGCTACACCTTC CASSFPAGGTSASYGYTF TRBJ1-2 TRBD1 TRBV28 .
TGTGCCAGCAGCCTTGGGGGGACGGGTCCCGCCGAGCAGTACTTC CASSLGGTGPAEQYF TRBJ2-7 . TRBV3-1/TRBV3-2 .
TGTGCCAGCAGTCCACGGGAGGGGCGACACTACGAGCAGTACTTC CASSPREGRHYEQYF TRBJ2-7 TRBD2 TRBV6-5 .
TGTGCCAGCAGTCGCGGGGTTAGCAATCAGCCCCAGCATTTT CASSRGVSNQPQHF TRBJ1-5 . TRBV27 .
TGCGCCAGCAGCTTGAGAAACAGAAACAATTCACCCCTCCACTTT CASSLRNRNNSPLHF TRBJ1-6 . TRBV5-1 .
TGTGCCTGGAGGCGGGGTTGGCCTTATAGCAATCAGCCCCAGCATTTT CAWRRGWPYSNQPQHF TRBJ1-5 . TRBV30 .
TGTGCCAGCAGCCTCAGGACATTCTACACCTTC CASSLRTFYTF TRBJ1-2 . TRBV3-1/TRBV3-2 .
TGTGCCAGTAGACACAGGGTCGGTGCCACTGAAGCTTTCTTT CASRHRVGATEAFF TRBJ1-1 . TRBV19 .
TGTGCCAGTAGTATAGATAGGACCGGGAAAACAGATACGCAGTATTTT CASSIDRTGKTDTQYF TRBJ2-3 . TRBV19 .
TGTGCCAGCAGCCAGGCCAGGACAGGGGGCTACCAAGAGACCCAGTACTTC CASSQARTGGYQETQYF TRBJ2-5 TRBD1 TRBV3-1/TRBV3-2 .
TGTGCCAGCAGTTCTCAAGCGGGAGGGGGGGATACGCAGTATTTT CASSSQAGGGDTQYF TRBJ2-3 TRBD2 TRBV28 once
TGTGCTAGTGGTCCTCCGCGGCCCACAGATACGCAGTATTTT CASGPPRPTDTQYF TRBJ2-3 . TRBV12-5 .
TGTGCCAGCAGTCCCGGGACAGGCTACGAGCAGTACTTC CASSPGTGYEQYF TRBJ2-7 TRBD1 TRBV6-4 .
TGTGCCAGCAGCTTGGAACTAACTAGCACAGATACGCAGTATTTT CASSLELTSTDTQYF TRBJ2-3 . TRBV5-8 .
TGCGCCAGCAGCCAAGGGGGTACAGGGATCAACACAGATACGCAGTATTTT CASSQGGTGINTDTQYF TRBJ2-3 . TRBV4-1 .
TGTGCCAGCAGTGGGACAGGTAGCAATCAGCCCCAGCATTTT CASSGTGSNQPQHF TRBJ1-5 TRBD1 TRBV2 .
TGTGCCAGCTTCCCGAATTCTAACCCCTACGAGCAGTACTTC CASFPNSNPYEQYF TRBJ2-7 . TRBV18 once
TGTGCCAGCAGCAAAGGGGTGAGCAATCAGCCCCAGCATTTT CASSKGVSNQPQHF TRBJ1-5 . TRBV9 .
TGCGCCAGCAGCTTGGGTGGACAGGGATTGGCAGATACGCAGTATTTT CASSLGGQGLADTQYF TRBJ2-3 TRBD1 TRBV5-1 .
TGTGCCAGTAGTTCCCACAGGAATACGAACGAGCAGTACTTC CASSSHRNTNEQYF TRBJ2-7 . TRBV19 .
TGTGCCAGCTCGTTTTCCGCTAACTATGGCTACACCTTC CASSFSANYGYTF TRBJ1-2 . TRBV18 once
TGTGCCAGCAGGAGGACAGGGGGCTTCTACAATGAGCAGTTCTTC CASRRTGGFYNEQFF TRBJ2-1 TRBD1 TRBV14 .
TGTGCCAGCAGCGAGCTAACGGGGAATTCACCCCTCCACTTT CASSELTGNSPLHF TRBJ1-6 . TRBV2 few
TGCACAAGCAGACTAGCGGGGGTCACAGATACGCAGTATTTT CTSRLAGVTDTQYF TRBJ2-3 . TRBV1 .
TGTGCCATCAGTGAGGTGGAGGGGGCCGGTGGCTACACCTTC CAISEVEGAGGYTF TRBJ1-2 TRBD1 TRBV10-3 few
TGTGCCAGCAGCCCTTCAGGGGTTTATAATTCACCCCTCCACTTT CASSPSGVYNSPLHF TRBJ1-6 . TRBV2 .
TGTGCCAGCAGTTTGGGCCGAACCTACACAGATACGCAGTATTTT CASSLGRTYTDTQYF TRBJ2-3 . TRBV27 .
TGTGCCACTCTGTCAAGGGGACAGGGCGACTCTAACTATGGCTACACCTTC CATLSRGQGDSNYGYTF TRBJ1-2 TRBD1 TRBV19 .
TGCAGCGTTGTTTCGAGCGGGGATCCCTACGAGCAGTACTTC CSVVSSGDPYEQYF TRBJ2-7 TRBD2 TRBV29-1 .
TGTGCCAGCAGCTGGACAGGGGGCCTTAATCAGCCCCAGCATTTT CASSWTGGLNQPQHF TRBJ1-5 TRBD1 TRBV6-2/TRBV6-3 .
TGTGCCAGCAGTCCCGGCGGGGGGGAGGGTCAGCCCCAGCATTTT CASSPGGGEGQPQHF TRBJ1-5 . TRBV28 .
TGTGCCAGCAGCCTACAGGGGATGAACACTGAAGCTTTCTTT CASSLQGMNTEAFF TRBJ1-1 TRBD1 TRBV7-3 .